This TCR beta chain was sequenced for a study of CD8 T cells in Susac syndrome. Study observations and caveats: As the study acknowledged, the number of individuals who were part of its TCR sequencing and HLA analysis was relatively small.

Comments on this clonotype: Its matching antigen is unknown.

The CDR3 consists of 14 residues. Trimming removed 10 bases from V and 0 bases from J, with 16 bases in between. From germline, CDR1 is SGHTA and CDR2 FQGNSA. Random hexamers were used to reverse transcribe the RNA input (roughly 0.5 to 1 ug). TCRdb passed the immunoSEQ multiplex PCR reads through MiXCR, listing each CDR3 protein once. This sample yields some 160,000 distinct CDR3 sequences, of which approximately 90% are seen a single time; around 0.079% belongs to the top ten. TEMRA cells were FACS-enriched and CD8+ and CD4+ T cells negatively isolated. Material: CD4+ T cells from PBMCs. This sequence originates from a human donor in good health. The chain joins TRBV7-2 to TRBJ2-7; D unclear. The CDR3: CAIAQTASSYEQYF. CDR3 nucleotides: TGTGCCATTGCCCAGACGGCCAGCTCCTACGAGCAGTACTTC.